The 26 T cell receptor beta chains below were found in one sample sequenced in a study of T cells of healthy individuals. Via MiXCR, TCRdb re-called the 5' RACE reads, giving one row per CDR3 protein. The sample includes 55,000 to 65,000 distinct CDR3 sequences, about 16% seen only once; the top ten take about 4.7%. Receptor source: a human donor in good health.

V is TRBV2 and J is TRBJ2-1; D might be TRBD1 (6 bases). The CDR3 runs to 11 residues. In germline, CDR1 is SNHLY, CDR2 FYNNEI. V lost 4 bases and J lost 10, with 8 bases in between. CDR3 residues: CASSGGTEQFF. The CDR3 coding sequence is TGTGCCAGCAGTGGGGGGACAGAGCAGTTCTTC. Complete variable domain (other parts from reference TRBV2 and TRBJ2-1): EPEVTQTPSHQVTQMGQEVILRCVPISNHLYFYWYRQILGQKVEFLVSFYNNEISEKSEIFDDQFSVERPDGSNFTLKIRSTKLEDSAMYFCASSGGTEQFFGPGTRLTVL.

This clonotype was seen only a few times. The chain combines TRBV19 with TRBJ1-5; a possible D gene is TRBD1 (6 bases). CDR1 and CDR2 (germline): LNHDA, SQIVND (reference sequence). This CDR3 spans 14 amino acids. The ends were cut back, 6 bases at V and 9 bases at J, with 18 bases in the middle. The CDR3 bases are TGTGCCAGTAGAATTGAGGGGGTGGTGGGGCCCCAGCATTTT. Residues: CASRIEGVVGPQHF.

The V call is TRBV20-1, the J call TRBJ2-3; 10 bases map to TRBD2. The V gene end was trimmed by 4 bases and the J gene end by 4 bases; junction bases not matched to a gene: 5. CDR3 length: 14 residues. Germline-derived CDR1 and CDR2 are DFQATT and SNEGSKA (reference sequence). The CDR3 bases are TGCAGTGCTACTAGCGGGAGTCCGGCAGATACGCAGTATTTT. As protein: CSATSGSPADTQYF.

This chain uses TRBV14 with TRBJ2-2; 7 bases are shared with TRBD1. The CDR3 is 16 amino acids. Germline V CDR1 and CDR2: SGHDN, FVKESK. J was trimmed by 2 bases and V by 4 bases; bases with no gene match: 7. CDR3 DNA: TGTGCCAGCAGCCGAGAACAGGGGATTAACACCGGGGAGCTGTTTTTT. The encoded protein is CASSREQGINTGELFF.

At least ten counts were recorded for this clonotype. The rearrangement uses TRBV4-1 and TRBJ1-5, with D unresolved. V dropped 2 bases and J dropped 1 base, with 15 bases sitting between them. The CDR3 is 17 residues long. Germline assignment: CDR1 MGHRA and CDR2 YSYEKL. CDR3 DNA: TGCGCCAGCAGCCAACCGATCCGCGGTGCAAGCAATCAGCCCCAGCATTTT. Translating gives CASSQPIRGASNQPQHF.

At least ten counts were recorded for this clonotype. The chain has TRBV9 and TRBJ1-5; D not resolved. The V gene lost 0 bases and the J gene lost 9 bases, with 10 bases spanning the gap. The germline V gene encodes CDR1 SGDLS and CDR2 YYNGEE. This CDR3 spans 13 amino acids. CDR3 protein: CASSVEPTRPQHF. The CDR3 bases are TGTGCCAGCAGCGTAGAACCGACCAGGCCCCAGCATTTT.

The V gene is TRBV9, the J gene TRBJ2-7, with 7 positions matching TRBD2. Unmatched junction bases numbered 12, after V lost 3 bases and J lost 3 bases. The length of the CDR3 is 16 residues. Germline values: CDR1 SGDLS, CDR2 YYNGEE. The CDR3: CASSERDSPENYEQYF. Written as DNA, the CDR3 is TGTGCCAGCAGCGAGCGGGACTCCCCCGAGAACTACGAGCAGTACTTC.

V and J are TRBV25-1 and TRBJ1-2; no definite D call. V lost 5 bases and J 0 bases, leaving 7 bases between the germline ends. Germline V gene lookup returns CDR1 MGHDK and CDR2 SYGVNS. CDR3 size: 13 residues. The CDR3 DNA is TGTGCCAGCAGTTATGCAGCTAACTATGGCTACACCTTC. Protein sequence: CASSYAANYGYTF.

This clonotype came up many times. The V gene is TRBV21-1, the J gene TRBJ1-2. TRBV21-1 represents a pseudogene. The CDR3 has 14 residues. The CDR3 sequence: CASSKAESLYGYTF. The CDR3 nucleotides are TGTGCCAGCAGCAAAGCAGAGTCACTCTATGGCTACACCTTC.

The J gene is TRBJ1-4, the V gene TRBV2; 8 nucleotides line up with TRBD1. Germline CDR1 reads SNHLY; CDR2 reads FYNNEI. V lost 4 bases, J lost 6 bases, and 7 bases stayed unmatched. This CDR3 is built from 15 residues. The CDR3 nucleotides read TGTGCCAGCAGTGTTGAGGGACAGGTCTATGAAAAACTGTTTTTT. Residues: CASSVEGQVYEKLFF.

This clonotype came up many times. CDR3 sequence reads: CASSLQGYEQYF. The CDR3 bases are TGTGCCAGCAGCCTACAGGGCTACGAGCAGTACTTC. The rearrangement links TRBV5-5 to TRBJ2-7, with a possible D match to TRBD1 (6 bases). CDR3 length: 12 residues. Germline V gene lookup returns CDR1 SGHKS and CDR2 YYEKEE (reference sequence). V lost 4 bases and J 3 bases, leaving 8 bases between the germline ends.

This clonotype appeared a few times. The V call is TRBV7-2, the J call TRBJ2-7; the D is unclear. V dropped 1 base and J dropped 4 bases, with 8 bases sitting between them. This CDR3 spans 13 amino acids. The germline V gene has CDR1 SGHTA and CDR2 FQGNSA. The DNA of the CDR3 is TGTGCCAGCAGCTTAGGCCTGGAGTACGAGCAGTACTTC. Translated: CASSLGLEYEQYF.

In this sample, this clonotype turned up a few times. The chain uses TRBV27 and TRBJ2-7; TRBD1 or TRBD2 may be the D gene (6 bases each). In germline, CDR1 is MNHEY, CDR2 SMNVEV (reference sequence). V was clipped by 3 bases and J by 4 bases, with 16 bases between them. The CDR3 is 15 amino acids. The CDR3 DNA reads TGTGCCAGCAGTTTGGGGTTGGGGGGCGTTTACGAGCAGTACTTC. Its protein product is CASSLGLGGVYEQYF.

This clonotype was observed many times. This sequence joins TRBV20-1 and TRBJ2-5; maybe TRBD2 (5 bases). The CDR3 extends over 12 amino acids. V was trimmed by 6 bases and J by 5 bases, leaving 13 bases between them. Germline CDR1 reads DFQATT; CDR2 reads SNEGSKA (reference sequence). CDR3 loop: CSAKRGLETQYF. The CDR3 DNA reads TGCAGTGCCAAGAGAGGGTTGGAGACCCAGTACTTC.

This clonotype was seen only a few times. V and J are TRBV5-1 and TRBJ2-3; D not certain. Looked up from germline, CDR1 is SGHRS and CDR2 is YFSETQ. V gave up 2 bases and J gave up 2 bases, with 0 bases separating them. The CDR3 runs 11 residues. The CDR3 spells CASSFTDTQYF. In DNA, the CDR3 is TGCGCCAGCAGCTTCACAGATACGCAGTATTTT. Together with reference TRBV5-1 and TRBJ2-3, the CDR3 gives the full variable domain: KAGVTQTPRYLIKTRGQQVTLSCSPISGHRSVSWYQQTPGQGLQFLFEYFSETQRNKGNFPGRFSGRQFSNSRSEMNVSTLELGDSALYLCASSFTDTQYFGPGTRLTVL.

CDR3 sequence (DNA): TGTGCCAGCGAGGGGGAGACCCAGTACTTC. As protein: CASEGETQYF. The chain joins TRBV7-9 to TRBJ2-5, with D perhaps matching TRBD1 or TRBD2 (5 bases each). The CDR3 totals 10 residues. Germline CDR1 and CDR2: SEHNR and FQNEAQ (reference sequence). V lost 8 bases and J lost 5, with 6 bases in between.

Written as DNA, the CDR3 is TGTGCCAGCAGCCCGGGAGAGTTTAGCTCCTACAATGAGCAGTTCTTC. Its protein is CASSPGEFSSYNEQFF. This chain links TRBV11-3 with TRBJ2-1; D is perhaps TRBD2 (6 bases). Deletions cut 5 bases from V and 0 bases from J, with 14 bases between. Germline CDR1 and CDR2: SGHNT and YENEEA. This CDR3 is built from 16 residues.

The V call is TRBV5-1, the J call TRBJ2-7; 8 bases match TRBD1. This CDR3 is 15 amino acids long. In germline, CDR1 is SGHRS, CDR2 YFSETQ. The V and J ends lost 4 bases and 3 bases, in that order; junction bases with no gene match: 9. The CDR3 sequence is CASSPIPGQGYEQYF. Here the CDR3 DNA reads TGCGCCAGCAGCCCCATCCCCGGACAGGGCTACGAGCAGTACTTC.

In this sample, this clonotype turned up a few times. The chain joins TRBV28 to TRBJ2-7, with no clear D. Trimming left V 7 bases short and J 4 bases short, with 8 bases between. Per the germline V gene, CDR1 is MDHEN and CDR2 is SYDVKM. The CDR3 is made up of 11 amino acids. CDR3 loop: CASTTQYEQYF. The DNA of the CDR3 is TGTGCCAGCACTACCCAATACGAGCAGTACTTC.

This clonotype came up many times. The chain combines TRBV29-1 with TRBJ2-7; D call uncertain. The V end was cut by 1 base, the J end by 4 bases, with 5 bases between. This CDR3 region has 11 residues. From germline, CDR1 is SQVTM and CDR2 ANQGSEA. The CDR3 sequence: CSVEGDYEQYF. In nucleotides, the CDR3 is TGCAGCGTTGAAGGGGATTACGAGCAGTACTTC.

This clonotype has just a few counts. V is TRBV20-1 and J is TRBJ1-1; 7 nucleotides agree with TRBD1. The ends lost 5 bases at V and 6 bases at J; junction bases unmatched: 6. Germline V gene data show CDR1 as DFQATT and CDR2 as SNEGSKA (reference sequence). The CDR3 extends over 12 amino acids. The DNA for the CDR3 is TGCAGTGCTCGACAGGGAGATGCTGAAGCTTTCTTT. The encoded protein is CSARQGDAEAFF.

At least ten counts were recorded for this clonotype. The DNA of the CDR3 is TGTGCTAGTGGTTTGAGATTACTAGCGGGGGCGAACAATGAGCAGTTCTTC. It yields the protein CASGLRLLAGANNEQFF. This chain joins TRBV12-5 and TRBJ2-1; 11 positions agree with TRBD2. CDR1 and CDR2 (germline): LGHNT, FRNRAP. V lost 2 bases and J lost 5; bases outside the gene matches: 8. The CDR3 totals 17 residues.

This clonotype was seen at least ten times. The V gene is TRBV20-1, the J gene TRBJ1-5, with a possible D match to TRBD1 (6 bases). The CDR3 runs to 14 residues. Deletions cut 2 bases from V and 8 bases from J, with 16 bases between. Looked up from germline, CDR1 is DFQATT and CDR2 is SNEGSKA (reference sequence). The CDR3 reads CSARPGHPQEPQHF. The CDR3 DNA reads TGCAGTGCTAGACCGGGACACCCTCAGGAGCCCCAGCATTTT.

There are a few counts of this clonotype. This sequence joins TRBV5-4 and TRBJ2-1, with D possibly being TRBD1 or TRBD2 (5 bases each). Trimming took 4 bases from V and 16 from J, leaving 15 bases between them. CDR3 length: 11 amino acids. Germline V gene data show CDR1 as SGHNT and CDR2 as YYREEE (reference sequence). The CDR3: CASSHGAGSFF. DNA of the CDR3: TGTGCCAGCAGCCACGGGGCGGGCAGCTTCTTC.

In its sample, this clonotype was seen a few times. This chain joins TRBV20-1 and TRBJ2-7, with D uncertain. This CDR3 has 13 residues. CDR1 and CDR2 (germline): DFQATT, SNEGSKA (reference sequence). V was trimmed by 1 base and J by 3 bases, leaving 10 bases between them. CDR3 sequence (DNA): TGCAGTGCTAGAGGTTTAGACCGCTACGAGCAGTACTTC. It specifies CSARGLDRYEQYF.

The gene calls are TRBV20-1 and TRBJ2-5; 7 nucleotides agree with TRBD1. Germline V CDR1 and CDR2: DFQATT, SNEGSKA (reference sequence). The length of the CDR3 is 13 residues. Trimming removed 5 bases from V and 5 bases from J; junction bases left unmatched: 8. The CDR3 region is CSASTGIQETQYF. The DNA of the CDR3 is TGCAGTGCTTCGACAGGGATTCAGGAGACCCAGTACTTC.